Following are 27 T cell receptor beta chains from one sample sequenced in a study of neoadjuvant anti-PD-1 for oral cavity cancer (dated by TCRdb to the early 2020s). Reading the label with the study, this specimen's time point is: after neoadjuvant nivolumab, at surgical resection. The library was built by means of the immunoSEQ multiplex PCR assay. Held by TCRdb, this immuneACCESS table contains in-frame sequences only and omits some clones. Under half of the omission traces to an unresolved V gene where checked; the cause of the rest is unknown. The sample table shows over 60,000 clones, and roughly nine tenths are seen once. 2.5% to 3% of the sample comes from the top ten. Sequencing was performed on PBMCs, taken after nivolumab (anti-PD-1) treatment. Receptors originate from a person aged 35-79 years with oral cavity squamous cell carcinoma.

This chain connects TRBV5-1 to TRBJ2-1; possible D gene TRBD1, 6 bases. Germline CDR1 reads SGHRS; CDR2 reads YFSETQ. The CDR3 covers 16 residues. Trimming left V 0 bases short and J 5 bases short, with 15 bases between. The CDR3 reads CASSLEGHQLHNEQFF. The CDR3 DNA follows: TGCGCCAGCAGCTTGGAGGGACACCAATTACACAATGAGCAGTTCTTC.

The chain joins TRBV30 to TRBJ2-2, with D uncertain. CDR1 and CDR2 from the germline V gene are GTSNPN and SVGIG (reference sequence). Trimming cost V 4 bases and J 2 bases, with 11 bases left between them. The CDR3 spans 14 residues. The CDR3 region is CAWKYSLNTGELFF. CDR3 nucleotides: TGTGCCTGGAAGTACTCGCTTAACACCGGGGAGCTGTTTTTT.

In DNA form, the CDR3 reads TGTGCCAGCAGAGGTGGGGGGGACACCATATATTTT. It translates to CASRGGGDTIYF. The chain recombines TRBV2 with TRBJ1-3, with D perhaps TRBD1 (5 bases). The CDR3 covers 12 residues. V was pared by 6 bases and J by 8 bases, with 11 bases between. Germline-derived CDR1 and CDR2 are SNHLY and FYNNEI.

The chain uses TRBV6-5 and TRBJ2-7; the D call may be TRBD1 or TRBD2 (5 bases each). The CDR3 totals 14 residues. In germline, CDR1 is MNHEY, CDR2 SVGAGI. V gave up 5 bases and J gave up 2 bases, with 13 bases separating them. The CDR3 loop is CASSQTGPTYEQYF. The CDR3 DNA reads TGTGCCAGCAGTCAGACGGGACCAACCTACGAGCAGTACTTC.

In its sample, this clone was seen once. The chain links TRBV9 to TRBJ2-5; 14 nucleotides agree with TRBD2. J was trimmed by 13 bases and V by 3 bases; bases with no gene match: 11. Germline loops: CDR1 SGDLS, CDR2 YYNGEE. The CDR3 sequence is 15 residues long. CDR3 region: CASSGTGTSGGELYF. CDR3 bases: TGTGCCAGCAGCGGAACCGGGACTAGCGGGGGAGAGTTGTACTTC.

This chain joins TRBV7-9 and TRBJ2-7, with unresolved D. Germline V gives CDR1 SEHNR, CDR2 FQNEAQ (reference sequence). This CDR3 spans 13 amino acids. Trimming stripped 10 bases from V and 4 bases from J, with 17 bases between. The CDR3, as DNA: TGTGCCATCCAGAAGGTCAAAGCGTACGAGCAGTACTTC. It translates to CAIQKVKAYEQYF.

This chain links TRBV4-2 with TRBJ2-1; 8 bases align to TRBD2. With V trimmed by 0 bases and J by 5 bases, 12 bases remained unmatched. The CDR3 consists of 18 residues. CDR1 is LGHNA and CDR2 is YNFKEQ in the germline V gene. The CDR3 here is CASSQDPPPSGWDNEQFF. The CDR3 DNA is TGTGCCAGCAGCCAAGACCCGCCGCCTAGCGGGTGGGACAATGAGCAGTTCTTC.

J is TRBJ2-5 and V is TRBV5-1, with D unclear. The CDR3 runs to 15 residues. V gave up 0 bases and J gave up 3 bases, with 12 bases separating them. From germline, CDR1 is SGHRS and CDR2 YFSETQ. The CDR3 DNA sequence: TGCGCCAGCAGCTTGGGCGGATCAATTAAAGAGACCCAGTACTTC. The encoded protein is CASSLGGSIKETQYF.

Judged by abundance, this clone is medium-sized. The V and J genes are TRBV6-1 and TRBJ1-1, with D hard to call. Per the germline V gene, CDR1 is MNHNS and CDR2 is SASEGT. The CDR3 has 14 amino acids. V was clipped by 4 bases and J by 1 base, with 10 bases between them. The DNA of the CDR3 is TGTGCCAGCAGTGTGGGCGCGGAGAACACTGAAGCTTTCTTT. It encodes CASSVGAENTEAFF.

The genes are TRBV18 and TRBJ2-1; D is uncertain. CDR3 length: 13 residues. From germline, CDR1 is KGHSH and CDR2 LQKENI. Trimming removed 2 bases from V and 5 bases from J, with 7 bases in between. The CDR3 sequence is CASSPGLDNEQFF. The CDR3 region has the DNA TGTGCCAGCTCACCAGGCTTGGACAATGAGCAGTTCTTC.

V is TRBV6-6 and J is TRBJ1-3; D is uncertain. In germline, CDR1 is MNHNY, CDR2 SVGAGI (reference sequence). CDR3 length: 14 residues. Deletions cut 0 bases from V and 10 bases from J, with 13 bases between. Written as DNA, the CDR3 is TGTGCCAGCAGTTACTCGAACGCATGGCTTACCATATATTTT. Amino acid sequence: CASSYSNAWLTIYF.

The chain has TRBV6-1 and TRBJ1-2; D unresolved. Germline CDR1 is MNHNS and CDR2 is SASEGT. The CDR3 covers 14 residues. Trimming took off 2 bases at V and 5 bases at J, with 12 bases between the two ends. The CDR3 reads CASSEPWTYYGYTF. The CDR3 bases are TGTGCCAGCAGTGAACCTTGGACGTATTATGGCTACACCTTC.

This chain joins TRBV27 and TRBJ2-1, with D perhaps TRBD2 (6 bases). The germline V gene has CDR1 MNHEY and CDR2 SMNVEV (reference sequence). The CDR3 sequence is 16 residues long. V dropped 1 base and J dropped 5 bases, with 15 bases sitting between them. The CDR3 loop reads CASSLFGTFINNEQFF. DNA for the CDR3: TGTGCCAGCAGTTTATTTGGGACTTTCATCAACAATGAGCAGTTCTTC.

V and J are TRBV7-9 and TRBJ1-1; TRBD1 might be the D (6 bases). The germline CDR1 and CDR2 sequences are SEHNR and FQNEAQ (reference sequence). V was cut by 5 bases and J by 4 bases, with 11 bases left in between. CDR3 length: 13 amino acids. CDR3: CASSRRDTTEAFF. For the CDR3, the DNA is TGTGCCAGCAGCCGGCGGGACACCACTGAAGCTTTCTTT.

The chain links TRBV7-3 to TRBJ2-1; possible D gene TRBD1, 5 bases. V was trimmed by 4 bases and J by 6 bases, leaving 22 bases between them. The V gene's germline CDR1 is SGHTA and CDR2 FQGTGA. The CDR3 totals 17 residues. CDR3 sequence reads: CASSSLPDSLRANEQFF. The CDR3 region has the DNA TGTGCCAGCAGCTCCCTACCCGACAGTTTAAGGGCCAATGAGCAGTTCTTC.

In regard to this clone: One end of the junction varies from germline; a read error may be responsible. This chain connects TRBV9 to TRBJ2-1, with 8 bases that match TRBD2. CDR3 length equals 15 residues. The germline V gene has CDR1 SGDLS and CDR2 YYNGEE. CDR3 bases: TGTGCCGGCAGCGAAGCGGGGGCCTTCTACAATGAGCAGTTCTTC. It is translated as CAGSEAGAFYNEQFF.

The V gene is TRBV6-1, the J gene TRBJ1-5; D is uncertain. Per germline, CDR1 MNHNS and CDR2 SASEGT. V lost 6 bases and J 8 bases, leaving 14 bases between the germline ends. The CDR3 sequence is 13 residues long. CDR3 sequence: CASRPDMVEPQHF. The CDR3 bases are TGTGCCAGCAGGCCCGACATGGTTGAGCCCCAGCATTTT.

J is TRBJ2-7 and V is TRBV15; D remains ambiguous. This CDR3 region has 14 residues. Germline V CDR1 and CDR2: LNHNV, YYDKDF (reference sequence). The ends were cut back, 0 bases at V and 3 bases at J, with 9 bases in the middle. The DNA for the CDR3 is TGTGCCACCAGCAGAGATCTCGGCAGCTACGAGCAGTACTTC. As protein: CATSRDLGSYEQYF.

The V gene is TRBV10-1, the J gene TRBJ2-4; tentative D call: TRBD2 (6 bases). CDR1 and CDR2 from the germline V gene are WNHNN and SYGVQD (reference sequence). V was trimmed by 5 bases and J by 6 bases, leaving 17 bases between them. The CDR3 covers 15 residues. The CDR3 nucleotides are TGCGCCAGCAGTTCGGGCGGGGACGGAGGAAACATTCAGTACTTC. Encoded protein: CASSSGGDGGNIQYF.

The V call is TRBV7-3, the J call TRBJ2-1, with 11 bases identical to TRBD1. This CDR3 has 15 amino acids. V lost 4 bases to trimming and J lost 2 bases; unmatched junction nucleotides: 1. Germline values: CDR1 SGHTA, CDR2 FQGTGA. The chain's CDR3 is CASSSDRGPYNEQFF. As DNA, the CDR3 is TGTGCCAGCAGCTCGGACAGGGGGCCCTACAATGAGCAGTTCTTC.

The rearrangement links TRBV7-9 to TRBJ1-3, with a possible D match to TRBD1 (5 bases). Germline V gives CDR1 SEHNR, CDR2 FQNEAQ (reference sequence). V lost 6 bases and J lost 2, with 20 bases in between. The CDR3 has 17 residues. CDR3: CASSLGAGAVAGNTIYF. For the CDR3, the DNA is TGTGCCAGCAGTCTTGGGGCTGGGGCTGTCGCTGGAAACACCATATATTTT.

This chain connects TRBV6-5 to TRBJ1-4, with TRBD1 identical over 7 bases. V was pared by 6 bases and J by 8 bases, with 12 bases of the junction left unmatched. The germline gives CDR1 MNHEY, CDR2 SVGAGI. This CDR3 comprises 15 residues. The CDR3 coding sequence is TGTGCCAGCAGAGCTTCCGGGACAGTAAGGGAAAAACTGTTTTTT. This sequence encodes CASRASGTVREKLFF.

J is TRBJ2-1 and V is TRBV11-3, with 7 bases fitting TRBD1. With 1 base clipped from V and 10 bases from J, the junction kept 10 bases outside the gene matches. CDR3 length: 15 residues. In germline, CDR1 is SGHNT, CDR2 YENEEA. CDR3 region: CASSLGGWGQNEQFF. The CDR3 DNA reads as TGTGCCAGCAGCTTAGGAGGGTGGGGACAGAACGAGCAGTTCTTC.

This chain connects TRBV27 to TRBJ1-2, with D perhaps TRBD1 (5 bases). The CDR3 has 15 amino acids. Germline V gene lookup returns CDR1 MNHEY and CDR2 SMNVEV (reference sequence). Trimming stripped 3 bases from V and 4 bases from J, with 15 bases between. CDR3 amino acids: CASSFKWGGSYGYTF. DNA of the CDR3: TGTGCCAGCAGTTTCAAGTGGGGGGGTAGCTATGGCTACACCTTC.

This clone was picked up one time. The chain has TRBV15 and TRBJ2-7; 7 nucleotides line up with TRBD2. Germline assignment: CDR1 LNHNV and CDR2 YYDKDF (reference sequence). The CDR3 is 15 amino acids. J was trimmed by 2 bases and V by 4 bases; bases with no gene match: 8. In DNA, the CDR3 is TGTGCCACCAGCACATTGGGGCGGGGGACCTACGAGCAGTACTTC. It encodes CATSTLGRGTYEQYF.

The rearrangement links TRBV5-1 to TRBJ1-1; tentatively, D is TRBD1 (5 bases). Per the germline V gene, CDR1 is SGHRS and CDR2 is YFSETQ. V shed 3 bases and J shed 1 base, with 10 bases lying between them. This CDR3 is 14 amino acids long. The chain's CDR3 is CASSSGLWNTEAFF. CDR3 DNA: TGCGCCAGCAGCTCGGGACTCTGGAACACTGAAGCTTTCTTT.

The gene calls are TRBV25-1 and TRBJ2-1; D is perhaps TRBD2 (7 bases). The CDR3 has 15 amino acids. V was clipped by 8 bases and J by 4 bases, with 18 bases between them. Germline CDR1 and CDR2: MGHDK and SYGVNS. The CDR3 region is CASRTRGAKYNEQFF. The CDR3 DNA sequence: TGTGCCAGCCGCACTCGGGGGGCGAAATACAATGAGCAGTTCTTC.